Below, 18 T cell receptor beta chains from the same sample are listed, as sequenced in a study of siplizumab effects on memory and regulatory T cells. TCRdb's table, derived via immunoSEQ multiplex PCR, lists solely in-frame clones and lacks some. The repertoire holds tens of thousands of clones, with roughly 90% as singletons. Material for sequencing was naive CD4+ T cells sorted from blood. These receptors originate from a human donor in good health.

The chain combines TRBV11-3 with TRBJ2-1; TRBD1 agrees at 8 bases. CDR1 and CDR2 (germline): SGHNT, YENEEA. V lost 5 bases to trimming and J lost 4 bases; unmatched junction nucleotides: 10. The CDR3 runs to 16 residues. CDR3 nucleotide sequence: TGTGCCAGCAGCAAGGAGGGGACAGGAGAGTACAATGAGCAGTTCTTC. Residues: CASSKEGTGEYNEQFF.

The rearrangement joins TRBV19 to TRBJ1-2; D may be TRBD1 (5 bases). V lost 9 bases to trimming and J lost 3 bases, with 17 bases between them. This CDR3 is 14 amino acids long. Germline V lookup: CDR1 LNHDA, CDR2 SQIVND (reference sequence). The CDR3 spells CASTPRVGDYGYTF. CDR3 nucleotides: TGTGCCAGCACACCCAGGGTGGGAGACTATGGCTACACCTTC.

The rearrangement links TRBV5-4 to TRBJ2-3, with TRBD2 matching over 9 bases. The CDR3 extends over 16 amino acids. Trimming at V came to 0 bases and at J to 3 bases, leaving 5 bases not matched to a gene. The germline V gene encodes CDR1 SGHNT and CDR2 YYREEE (reference sequence). The DNA of the CDR3 is TGTGCCAGCAGCTTGGGGGCGGGGGGGCCAACAGATACGCAGTATTTT. Its protein product is CASSLGAGGPTDTQYF.

This clone is a singleton in its sample. The chain links TRBV19 to TRBJ1-3, with 7 nucleotides matching TRBD1. This CDR3 is built from 12 residues. Trimming took 9 bases from V and 6 from J; bases not matched to a gene: 5. The germline CDR1 and CDR2 sequences are LNHDA and SQIVND (reference sequence). The CDR3 loop is CASRGQPNTIYF. The CDR3 bases are TGTGCCAGCCGGGGACAGCCAAACACCATATATTTT.

The table lists this clone with a few counts. The V gene is TRBV6-5, the J gene TRBJ1-6; 7 nucleotides agree with TRBD1. CDR1 and CDR2 from the germline V gene are MNHEY and SVGAGI. J was trimmed by 7 bases and V by 7 bases; bases with no gene match: 10. The CDR3 consists of 15 residues. This CDR3 reads CASTRGTVMNSPLHF. Written as DNA, the CDR3 is TGTGCCAGCACCCGCGGGACAGTGATGAATTCACCCCTCCACTTT.

This clone appeared a single time. As DNA, the CDR3 is TGTGCCAGCAGCTTGGTCAACGGACAGTATAATGAAAAACTGTTTTTT. Translation gives CASSLVNGQYNEKLFF. V and J are TRBV5-6 and TRBJ1-4, with D maybe TRBD1 (6 bases). The CDR3 spans 16 residues. The germline CDR1 and CDR2 sequences are SGHDT and YYEEEE. V was cut by 0 bases and J by 4 bases, with 13 bases left in between.

The CDR3 protein is CASSGAAYEQYF. Here the CDR3 DNA reads TGTGCCAGTAGTGGGGCGGCCTACGAGCAGTACTTC. The chain carries TRBV19 and TRBJ2-7; possibly TRBD1 for D (5 bases). CDR1 is LNHDA and CDR2 is SQIVND in the germline V gene (reference sequence). The CDR3 runs 12 residues. V lost 5 bases and J 2 bases, leaving 7 bases between the germline ends.

The rearrangement joins TRBV7-8 to TRBJ2-1, with 8 nucleotides matching TRBD2. Germline V gene sequence: CDR1 SGHVS, CDR2 FQNEAQ. This CDR3 contains 12 residues. Trimming took 6 bases from V and 8 from J; bases not matched to a gene: 3. CDR3 loop: CASRTGGDEQFF. The DNA for the CDR3 is TGTGCCAGCAGGACGGGGGGGGATGAGCAGTTCTTC.

The V gene is TRBV10-2, the J gene TRBJ2-1; TRBD2 aligns across 14 bases. This CDR3 contains 20 residues. Per germline, CDR1 WSHSY and CDR2 SAAADI. The V segment lost 1 base and the J segment 4 bases; nucleotides outside the gene matches: 12. DNA for the CDR3: TGCGCCAGCAGTGAGTTTGGGACTAGCGGGAGAATTATCGCTTACAATGAGCAGTTCTTC. Encoded protein: CASSEFGTSGRIIAYNEQFF.

This chain joins TRBV18 and TRBJ1-1, with TRBD1 as a possible D gene (5 bases). The CDR3 is 16 residues long. Per germline, CDR1 KGHSH and CDR2 LQKENI. Trimming took 4 bases from V and 0 from J, leaving 15 bases between them. In DNA form, the CDR3 reads TGTGCCAGCTCACGGGATGACAGAGATTTGAACACTGAAGCTTTCTTT. Encoded protein: CASSRDDRDLNTEAFF.

The chain is built from TRBV30 and TRBJ2-2; tentative D call: TRBD2 (5 bases). Trimming took off 4 bases at V and 0 bases at J, with 12 bases between the two ends. CDR1 and CDR2 from the germline V gene are GTSNPN and SVGIG (reference sequence). This CDR3 comprises 15 residues. The CDR3 sequence: CAWIWEAANTGELFF. In DNA, the CDR3 is TGTGCCTGGATCTGGGAAGCGGCGAACACCGGGGAGCTGTTTTTT.

This chain uses TRBV30 with TRBJ1-5; D is uncertain. V was pared by 4 bases and J by 7 bases, with 14 bases between. CDR1 is GTSNPN and CDR2 is SVGIG in the germline V gene (reference sequence). The CDR3 has 13 amino acids. The CDR3 DNA is TGTGCCTGGACTCAGAGTGGTCGGCAGCCCCAGCATTTT. It yields the protein CAWTQSGRQPQHF.

V gene TRBV7-2 combines with J gene TRBJ2-7; D perhaps matches TRBD1 (5 bases). This CDR3 has 14 residues. V shed 2 bases and J shed 1 base, with 9 bases lying between them. Germline values: CDR1 SGHTA, CDR2 FQGNSA. CDR3 sequence: CASSLPTDSYEQYF. DNA of the CDR3: TGTGCCAGCAGCTTACCGACAGATTCCTACGAGCAGTACTTC.

J is TRBJ2-3 and V is TRBV5-1; the match to TRBD2 covers 10 bases. In germline, CDR1 is SGHRS, CDR2 YFSETQ. The CDR3 sequence is 16 residues long. After removal of 1 base from V and 1 base from J, the junction contained 3 bases not matched to a gene. Here the CDR3 DNA reads TGCGCCAGCAGCTTGTTTGGGACTAGCGGCACAGATACGCAGTATTTT. Protein sequence: CASSLFGTSGTDTQYF.

This clone was recorded once. The CDR3 region is CASSLVQGIGELFF. CDR3 nucleotide sequence: TGTGCCAGCAGCTTAGTTCAGGGCATCGGGGAGCTGTTTTTT. The genes are TRBV7-2 and TRBJ2-2; possible D gene TRBD1, 5 bases. V lost 1 base, J lost 7 bases, and 10 bases lay in between. The length of the CDR3 is 14 residues. The germline V gene encodes CDR1 SGHTA and CDR2 FQGNSA. The full variable domain, with the rest looked up from reference TRBV7-2 and TRBJ2-2, is GAGVSQSPSNKVTEKGKDVELRCDPISGHTALYWYRQSLGQGLEFLIYFQGNSAPDKSGLPSDRFSAERTGGSVSTLTIQRTQQEDSAVYLCASSLVQGIGELFFGEGSRLTVL.

A remark on this clone: The junction departs from germline at one end; a sequencing error may be responsible. This chain links TRBV2 with TRBJ1-3; TRBD1 might be the D (5 bases). This CDR3 has 14 residues. Germline V CDR1 and CDR2: SNHLY, FYNNEI. The chain's CDR3 is CASREGEAGNTIYF. The CDR3 DNA reads as TGTGCCAGCAGGGAAGGGGAGGCTGGAAACACCATATATTTT. The full variable domain, with the rest looked up from reference TRBV2 and TRBJ1-3, is EPEVTQTPSHQVTQMGQEVILRCVPISNHLYFYWYRQILGQKVEFLVSFYNNEISEKSEIFDDQFSVERPDGSNFTLKIRSTKLEDSAMYFCASREGEAGNTIYFGEGSWLTVV.

This clone was observed once. This chain joins TRBV9 and TRBJ2-5; TRBD2 matches at 8 bases. Trimming took 0 bases from V and 1 from J; bases not matched to a gene: 5. Germline CDR1 SGDLS, CDR2 YYNGEE. The CDR3 is 16 residues long. The CDR3 spells CASSVGLAGSQETQYF. CDR3 nucleotides: TGTGCCAGCAGCGTAGGGTTAGCGGGGTCCCAAGAGACCCAGTACTTC.

This clone has a single count. V is TRBV5-5 and J is TRBJ2-7; no clear D gene. V lost 4 bases to trimming and J lost 2 bases, with 16 bases between them. CDR1 is SGHKS and CDR2 is YYEKEE in the germline V gene (reference sequence). This CDR3 comprises 15 residues. The chain's CDR3 is CASSPQTRLTYEQYF. The DNA of the CDR3 is TGTGCCAGCAGCCCTCAGACACGACTGACCTACGAGCAGTACTTC.